Given below is one TCR beta chain in context. The antigen it recognizes is unknown. The record has no base qualities; no much larger clone is one base away. The entry originates in a study of shared clonotypes between healthy human individuals (dated by TCRdb to the early 2020s). For the wider study: The cohort included a few men and a couple of women between 18 and 49 years of age. For each donor, three plates each were used for CD4 naive and CD4 memory, two plates were used for CD8 naive, and one plate was used for CD8 memory. To estimate repertoire size and how much clonotypes are shared between individuals, the study performed deep sequencing of blood TCR repertoires from roughly five healthy adults. Different laboratories and diverse techniques were used to prepare libraries and sequence TCR repertoires, to increase sequencing depth and limit assay-specific biases. Leukapheresis yielded between about 0.85 and 10 billion PBMCs per donor. What the research found in general, with its limitations: Sharing across a few donors was observed for 4.5% to 6.5% of naive CD4, 3% to 3.5% of naive CD8, 2% to 2.5% of memory CD4, and roughly 0.4% of memory CD8 clonotypes. The genetic and exposure-history diversity represented was limited by the small number of donors. Incomplete sequencing was indicated by rarefaction of sorted-subset datasets, despite the large sequencing depth. Pairwise subsampling led to the expectation that sequencing depth would affect the degree of clonotype sharing among donors. Larger estimated clonotype richness was generally found for naive subsets than for memory subsets. Sampling was limited to blood, and TCR repertoires in tissue likely differ from TCR repertoires in blood. Compared with non-shared clonotypes, clonotypes shared by all four sorted-subset donors had higher generation probabilities.

Using the deep immunoSEQ assay, TCR CDR3 regions were amplified from genomic DNA by multiplex PCR. Genomic DNA extracted from each cell subset was distributed evenly over all wells of several immunoSEQ 96-well plates, and each plate served as one replicate. Each replicate PCR for sorted subsets received about 180 ng genomic DNA, equal to roughly 30,000 T cell genomes. The purified libraries were quantified using a Qubit 3.0 fluorometer, sized with a Bioanalyzer 2100, and then quantified again using the KAPA Library Quantification kit. Every immunoSEQ 96-well plate was sequenced on a separate single-read 150-cycle Illumina NextSeq 550 flow cell. The study's processing was this. Because the immunoSEQ output included only junctional sequences and no quality scores, the filtering could not be the same as the filtering used for full-length reads. Sequences were annotated with PyIR, a Python wrapper for IgBLAST v1.9, and V/J genes and CDR3 were assigned using IMGT germline references. Reads were filtered out if the reads had weak V/J assignments (E-value above 1e-6), no CDR3, stop codons, out-of-frame junctions, or ambiguous translated residues. A V3J clonotype was defined by an identical inferred V gene, J gene, and CDR3 amino acid sequence. To compute the percentage overlap between repertoires, the number of shared unique clonotypes was divided by the size of the smaller repertoire. RTK rarefaction, the Chao1 estimator, and Recon v2.1 estimates of unobserved clonotypes were used to assess repertoire richness. For all TCRbeta clonotypes obtained by the gDNA method from a few donors, generation probabilities were computed with OLGA. The source is immuneACCESS, and TCRdb retained only in-frame sequences with V and J called. Part of the clones is not carried over; for the studies checked, unresolved V genes explain less than half of this, and the remainder is unexplained. V, J and clone size were drawn from that table, and D and trimming were deduced from the DNA. In this sample the table shows hundreds of thousands of clones, about 96% of which occur a single time. The top ten constitute approximately 0.057% of the sample.

Healthy HIV-negative adults with no recently reported acute infections or vaccinations were included as donors. Only Caucasian adults living in Nashville, Tennessee, USA were represented among the donors. CD4+ T cells were enriched by magnetic negative selection; naive cells were then positively selected on CD45RA, and the negative fraction formed the memory subset. Blood was collected by leukapheresis, and PBMCs were isolated by Ficoll-Histopaque density gradient centrifugation and then cryopreserved in liquid nitrogen vapor phase. Analytical flow cytometry was used to check the purity and quantity of every magnetically sorted T cell population. Each sorted fraction had its genomic DNA isolated and then quantified by UV absorbance on a Nanodrop 2000c. From the cysteine through the phenylalanine, the CDR3 covers 16 amino acids. Of all the DNA, just the CDR3 is kept, 48 bases in frame from base 1. V is cut by 1 base and J by 1 base, and the space between the germline ends is 11 bases. CDR1 is given as SGHAT and CDR2 as FQNNGV, both from the germline V gene.

The chain is made from TRBV11-2 and TRBJ1-3, with the D gene not clear enough to name. The TCR originated in a woman aged 25-40 years in good health. The sample comprised naive CD4+ T cells sorted from blood. What the cell subset or site label conveys for this sample: CD45RA+ positively selected. The CDR3 sequence is CASSLVFGNSGNTIYF. The sequence in DNA is TGTGCCAGCAGCTTAGTATTTGGGAATTCTGGAAACACCATATATTTT.